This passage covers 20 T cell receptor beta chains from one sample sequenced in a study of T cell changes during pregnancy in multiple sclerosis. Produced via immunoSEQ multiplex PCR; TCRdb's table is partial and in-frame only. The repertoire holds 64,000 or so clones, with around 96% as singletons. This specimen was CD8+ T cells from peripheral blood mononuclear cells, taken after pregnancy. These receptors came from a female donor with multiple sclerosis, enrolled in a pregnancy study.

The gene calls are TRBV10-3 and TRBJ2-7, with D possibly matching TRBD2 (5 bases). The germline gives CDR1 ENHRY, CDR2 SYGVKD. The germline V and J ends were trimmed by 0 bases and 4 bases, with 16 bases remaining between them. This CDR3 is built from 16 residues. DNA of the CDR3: TGTGCCATCAGTGAGTCAGCTAGCAGCTCGGGGTACGAGCAGTACTTC. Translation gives CAISESASSSGYEQYF.

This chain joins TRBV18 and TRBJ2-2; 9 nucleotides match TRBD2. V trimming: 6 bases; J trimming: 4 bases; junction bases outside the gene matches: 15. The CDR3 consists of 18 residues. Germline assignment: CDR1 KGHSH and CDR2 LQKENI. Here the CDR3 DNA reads TGTGCCAGCTCGTCCCCCGGGACTAGCCCCACGGGCACCGGGGAGCTGTTTTTT. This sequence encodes CASSSPGTSPTGTGELFF.

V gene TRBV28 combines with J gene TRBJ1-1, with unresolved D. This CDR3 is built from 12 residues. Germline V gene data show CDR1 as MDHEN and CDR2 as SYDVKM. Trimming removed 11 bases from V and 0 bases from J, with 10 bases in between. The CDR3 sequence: CACTEMNTEAFF. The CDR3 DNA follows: TGTGCCTGTACAGAAATGAACACTGAAGCTTTCTTT.

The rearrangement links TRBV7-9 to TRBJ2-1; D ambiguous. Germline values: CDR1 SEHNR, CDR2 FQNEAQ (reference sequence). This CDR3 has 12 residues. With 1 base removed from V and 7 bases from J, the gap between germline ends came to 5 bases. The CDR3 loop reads CASSLVLNEQFF. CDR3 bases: TGTGCCAGCAGCTTAGTTCTTAATGAGCAGTTCTTC. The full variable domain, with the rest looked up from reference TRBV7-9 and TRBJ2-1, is DTGVSQNPRHKITKRGQNVTFRCDPISEHNRLYWYRQTLGQGPEFLTYFQNEAQLEKSRLLSDRFSAERPKGSFSTLEIQRTEQGDSAMYLCASSLVLNEQFFGPGTRLTVL.

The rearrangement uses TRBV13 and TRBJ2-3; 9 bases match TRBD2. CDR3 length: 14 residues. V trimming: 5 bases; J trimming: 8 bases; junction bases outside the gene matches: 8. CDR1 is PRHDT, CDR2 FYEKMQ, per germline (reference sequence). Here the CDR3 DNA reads TGTGCCAGCAGCCGCCGACTAGCGGAGTTTACGCAGTATTTT. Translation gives CASSRRLAEFTQYF.

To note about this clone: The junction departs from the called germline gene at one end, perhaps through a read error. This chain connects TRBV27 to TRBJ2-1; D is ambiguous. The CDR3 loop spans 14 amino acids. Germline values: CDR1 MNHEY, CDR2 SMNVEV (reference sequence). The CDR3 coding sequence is TGTGCCAGCAGTGGAGTTAGTAGCTACAATAAGCAGTTCTTC. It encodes CASSGVSSYNKQFF.

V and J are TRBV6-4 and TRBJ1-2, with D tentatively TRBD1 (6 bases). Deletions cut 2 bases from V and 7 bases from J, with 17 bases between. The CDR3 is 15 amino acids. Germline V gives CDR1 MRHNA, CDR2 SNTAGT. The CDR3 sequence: CASSDNWTAERGYTF. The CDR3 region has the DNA TGTGCCAGCAGTGACAACTGGACAGCCGAACGTGGCTACACCTTC.

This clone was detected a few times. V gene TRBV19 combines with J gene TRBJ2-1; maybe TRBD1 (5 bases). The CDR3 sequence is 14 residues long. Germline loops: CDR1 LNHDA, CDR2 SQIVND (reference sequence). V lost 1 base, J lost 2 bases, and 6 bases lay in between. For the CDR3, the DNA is TGTGCCAGTAGTATAGCGACAGCCTACAATGAGCAGTTCTTC. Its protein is CASSIATAYNEQFF.

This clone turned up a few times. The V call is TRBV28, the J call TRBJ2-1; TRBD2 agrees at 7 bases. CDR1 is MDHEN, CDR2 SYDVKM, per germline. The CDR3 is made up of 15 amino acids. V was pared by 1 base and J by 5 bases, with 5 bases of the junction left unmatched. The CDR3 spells CASSLLRERHNEQFF. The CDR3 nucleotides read TGTGCCAGCAGTTTATTGCGGGAGCGCCACAATGAGCAGTTCTTC.

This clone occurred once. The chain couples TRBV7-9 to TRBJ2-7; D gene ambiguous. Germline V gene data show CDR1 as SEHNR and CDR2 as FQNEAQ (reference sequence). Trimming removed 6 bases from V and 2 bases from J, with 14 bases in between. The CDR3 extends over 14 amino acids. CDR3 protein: CASSSRLAPYEQYF. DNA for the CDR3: TGTGCCAGCAGTTCCCGACTGGCCCCCTACGAGCAGTACTTC.

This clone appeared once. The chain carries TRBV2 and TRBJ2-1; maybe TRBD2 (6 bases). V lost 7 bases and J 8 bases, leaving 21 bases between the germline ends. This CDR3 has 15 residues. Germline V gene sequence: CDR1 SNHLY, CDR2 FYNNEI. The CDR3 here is CASTMGTDLGDEQFF. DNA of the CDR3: TGTGCCAGCACTATGGGGACTGACCTTGGGGATGAGCAGTTCTTC.

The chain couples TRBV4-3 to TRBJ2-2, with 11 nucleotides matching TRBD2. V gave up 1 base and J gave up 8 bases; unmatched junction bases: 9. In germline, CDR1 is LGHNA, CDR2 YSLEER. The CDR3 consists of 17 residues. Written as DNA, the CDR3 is TGCGCCAGCAGCCAAGCGGATCTAGCGGGGGGAGTGGGGGAGCTGTTTTTT. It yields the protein CASSQADLAGGVGELFF.

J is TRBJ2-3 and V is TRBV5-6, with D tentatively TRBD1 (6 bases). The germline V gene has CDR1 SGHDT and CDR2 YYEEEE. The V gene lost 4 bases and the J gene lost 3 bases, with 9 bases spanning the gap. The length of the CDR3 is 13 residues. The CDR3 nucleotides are TGTGCCAGCAGCGTAGACAGGACAGATACGCAGTATTTT. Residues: CASSVDRTDTQYF. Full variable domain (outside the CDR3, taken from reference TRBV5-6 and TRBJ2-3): DAGVTQSPTHLIKTRGQQVTLRCSPKSGHDTVSWYQQALGQGPQFIFQYYEEEERQRGNFPDRFSGHQFPNYSSELNVNALLLGDSALYLCASSVDRTDTQYFGPGTRLTVL.

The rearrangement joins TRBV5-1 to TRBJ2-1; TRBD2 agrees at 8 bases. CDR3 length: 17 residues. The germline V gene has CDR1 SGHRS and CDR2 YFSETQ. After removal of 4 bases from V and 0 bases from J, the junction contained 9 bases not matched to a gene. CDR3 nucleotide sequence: TGCGCCAGCAGCCTGCGCGGGAGGCTCAACTCCTACAATGAGCAGTTCTTC. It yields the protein CASSLRGRLNSYNEQFF.

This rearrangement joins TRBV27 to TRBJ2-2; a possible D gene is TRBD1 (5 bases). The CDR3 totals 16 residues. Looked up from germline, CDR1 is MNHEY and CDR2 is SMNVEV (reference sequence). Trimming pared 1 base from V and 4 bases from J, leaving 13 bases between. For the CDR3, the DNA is TGTGCCAGCAGTTTATTAACAGGCGACGGCACCGGGGAGCTGTTTTTT. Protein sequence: CASSLLTGDGTGELFF.

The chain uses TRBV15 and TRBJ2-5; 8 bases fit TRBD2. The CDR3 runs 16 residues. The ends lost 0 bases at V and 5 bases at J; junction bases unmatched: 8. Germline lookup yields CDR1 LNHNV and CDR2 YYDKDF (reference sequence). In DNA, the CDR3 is TGTGCCACCAGCAGAGATGCAGCGGGAGTTGGGGAGACCCAGTACTTC. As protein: CATSRDAAGVGETQYF.

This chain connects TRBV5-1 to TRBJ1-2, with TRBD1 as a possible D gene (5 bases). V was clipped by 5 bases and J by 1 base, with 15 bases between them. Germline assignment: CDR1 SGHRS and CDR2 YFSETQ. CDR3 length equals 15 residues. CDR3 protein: CASSSRDFLNYGYTF. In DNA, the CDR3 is TGCGCCAGCAGTTCTAGGGACTTCCTTAACTATGGCTACACCTTC.

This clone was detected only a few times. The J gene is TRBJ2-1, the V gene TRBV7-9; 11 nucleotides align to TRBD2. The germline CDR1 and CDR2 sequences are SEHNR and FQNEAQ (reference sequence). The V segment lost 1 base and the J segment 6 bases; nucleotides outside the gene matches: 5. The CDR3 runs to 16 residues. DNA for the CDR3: TGTGCCAGCAGCTTAGGGGGGCTAGCGGGAGGCAATGAGCAGTTCTTC. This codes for CASSLGGLAGGNEQFF.

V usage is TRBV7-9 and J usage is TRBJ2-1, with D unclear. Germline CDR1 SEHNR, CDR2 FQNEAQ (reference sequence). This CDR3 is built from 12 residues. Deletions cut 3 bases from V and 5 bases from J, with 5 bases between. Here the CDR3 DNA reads TGTGCCAGCAGCTTGAGAGACAATGAGCAGTTCTTC. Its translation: CASSLRDNEQFF.

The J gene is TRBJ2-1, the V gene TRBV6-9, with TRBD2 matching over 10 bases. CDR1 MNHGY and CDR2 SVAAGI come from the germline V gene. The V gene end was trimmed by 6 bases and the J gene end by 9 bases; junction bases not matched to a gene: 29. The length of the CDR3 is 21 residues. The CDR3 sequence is CASSNTFGGTSAGYLRGEQFF. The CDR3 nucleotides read TGTGCCAGCAGCAACACCTTTGGCGGGACTAGCGCGGGTTACCTCCGGGGTGAGCAGTTCTTC.